This T cell receptor (beta chain) is drawn from a study of cytomegalovirus exposure and HLA in healthy donors. CDR1 is SGDLS, CDR2 YYNGEE, per germline. The junction had 4 bases not matched to a gene; V was cut back by 2 bases and J by 0 bases. The CDR3 spans 16 residues. PCR used 60 Vbeta primers and 13 Jbeta primers. Generated by immunoSEQ multiplex PCR, the TCRdb table keeps only in-frame clones and is missing some. This sample has some 130,000 clones; around 72% occur once, and the top ten carry about 3%. Input material: PBMCs. The chain employs TRBV9 and TRBJ2-3; TRBD2 agrees at 9 bases. This TCR was recovered from a human donor in good health. CDR3 sequence reads: CASSVRTSASTDTQYF. The CDR3 nucleotides are TGTGCCAGCAGCGTTAGGACTAGCGCTAGCACAGATACGCAGTATTTT.